This is a list of T cell receptor beta chains from one sample in a study of tumor-infiltrating lymphocytes in oesophageal squamous cell carcinoma. MiXCR, applied by TCRdb to the PCR reads, yields one record per CDR3 protein. The sample consists of around 20,000 distinct CDR3 sequences, less than 50% of them appearing once. The sample consisted of esophageal tumor tissue. The receptors were gathered from a male donor with esophageal squamous cell carcinoma. Both conserved end residues are part of each CDR3. A D gene is named only where the DNA matches it firmly. For some rows the clone size is stated as once, few or many, or as a class when expanded; others skip it.

>TRBD2|TRBJ2-1|few|TRBV7-3
TGTGCCAGCAGCTTAACAAGACTAGCGGGAGGTAGGAATGAGCAGTTCTTC
CASSLTRLAGGRNEQFF
>TRBD1|TRBJ2-4|few|TRBV7-4
TGTGCCAGCAGCTTAGACAGGGGGAAAAACATTCAGTACTTC
CASSLDRGKNIQYF
>NA|TRBJ2-3|NA|TRBV6-1
TGTGCCAGCAGTAAACGGGGGGATACGCAGTATTTT
CASSKRGDTQYF
>NA|TRBJ2-1|NA|TRBV7-6
TGTGCCAGCAGCTTAGGTGGGACTGAGCAGTTCTTC
CASSLGGTEQFF
>NA|TRBJ2-7|NA|TRBV20-1
TGCAGTGCTAGCGGGGGATTTCTCTCCTACGAGCAGTACTTC
CSASGGFLSYEQYF
>TRBD1|TRBJ1-2|many|TRBV6-6
TGTGCCAGCAGTTACTCGGGGCCCCGACAGGGGAGTAACTATGGCTACACCTTC
CASSYSGPRQGSNYGYTF
>NA|TRBJ2-7|NA|TRBV7-6
TGTGCCAGCAGCCCCTCTGAGGGCTACGAGCAGTACTTC
CASSPSEGYEQYF
>TRBD2|TRBJ2-1|NA|TRBV11-3
TGTGCCAGCAGCTTAGCAGGGACTAGCGGGGTGTATGAGCAGTTCTTC
CASSLAGTSGVYEQFF
>TRBD1|TRBJ2-4|NA|TRBV7-6
TGTGCCAGCAGCCCACAGGGGAACATTCAGTACTTC
CASSPQGNIQYF
>TRBD1|TRBJ2-1|many|TRBV27
TGTGCCAGCAGGAACAGGGGGCTAGCGGTCAATGAGCAGTTCTTC
CASRNRGLAVNEQFF
>NA|TRBJ2-3|NA|TRBV7-4
TGTGCCAGCACCATTACTAGGGGAAGCACAGATACGCAGTATTTT
CASTITRGSTDTQYF
>NA|TRBJ2-3|many|TRBV6-2/TRBV6-3
TGTGCCAGCAGTTACTCTGGTTCCCTAAGCACAGATACGCAGTATTTT
CASSYSGSLSTDTQYF
>NA|TRBJ2-7|NA|TRBV7-2
TGTGCCAGCAGCTTAGCGTTACGGGAAGACCTTTGCTTC
CASSLALREDLCF
>NA|TRBJ2-2|NA|TRBV29-1
TGCAGCGTTGAAGTGTCAGACACCGGGGAGCTGTTTTTT
CSVEVSDTGELFF
>NA|TRBJ1-1|many|TRBV19
TGTGCCAGTAGTATCCCTGGAGGGAGGTGGACTGAAGCTTTCTTT
CASSIPGGRWTEAFF
>NA|TRBJ2-2|NA|TRBV7-8
TGTGCCAGCAGCTACGAGCGGGTGAACACCGGGGAGCTGTTTTTT
CASSYERVNTGELFF
>TRBD2|TRBJ2-7|NA|TRBV5-1
TGCGCCAGCAGCTCGGTGACTAGCGACCCGCTTGGTAATGAGCAGTACTTC
CASSSVTSDPLGNEQYF
>NA|TRBJ2-7|NA|TRBV7-2
TGTGCCAGCAGTTGGGGGGGGGGCTCGCAGTACTTC
CASSWGGGSQYF
>NA|TRBJ2-3|medium-sized|TRBV28
TGTGCCAGCAGTCCGCCCCAGTATTGGGATACGCAGTATTTT
CASSPPQYWDTQYF
>TRBD2|TRBJ2-3|NA|TRBV7-2
TGTGCCAGCAGCCTCGCTAGCGGGTACACAGATACGCAGTATTTT
CASSLASGYTDTQYF
>TRBD2|TRBJ2-5|medium-sized|TRBV7-7
TGTGCTAGCAGCCCGGGGACTAGCGGGTTCCAAGAGACCCAGTACTTC
CASSPGTSGFQETQYF
>NA|TRBJ2-7|NA|TRBV12-3/TRBV12-4
TGTGCCAGCAGTTTAGCGGGGCCGAGGGGAGAGCAGTACTTC
CASSLAGPRGEQYF
>NA|TRBJ1-5|NA|TRBV20-1
TGCAGTGCTAGAGATGGTCAGGCCCTCCGGCACCAGCCCCAGCATTTT
CSARDGQALRHQPQHF
>TRBD2|TRBJ2-5|NA|TRBV7-2
TGTGCCAGCAGCGCCCAAGGCGGGGGGGAGACCCAGTACTTC
CASSAQGGGETQYF